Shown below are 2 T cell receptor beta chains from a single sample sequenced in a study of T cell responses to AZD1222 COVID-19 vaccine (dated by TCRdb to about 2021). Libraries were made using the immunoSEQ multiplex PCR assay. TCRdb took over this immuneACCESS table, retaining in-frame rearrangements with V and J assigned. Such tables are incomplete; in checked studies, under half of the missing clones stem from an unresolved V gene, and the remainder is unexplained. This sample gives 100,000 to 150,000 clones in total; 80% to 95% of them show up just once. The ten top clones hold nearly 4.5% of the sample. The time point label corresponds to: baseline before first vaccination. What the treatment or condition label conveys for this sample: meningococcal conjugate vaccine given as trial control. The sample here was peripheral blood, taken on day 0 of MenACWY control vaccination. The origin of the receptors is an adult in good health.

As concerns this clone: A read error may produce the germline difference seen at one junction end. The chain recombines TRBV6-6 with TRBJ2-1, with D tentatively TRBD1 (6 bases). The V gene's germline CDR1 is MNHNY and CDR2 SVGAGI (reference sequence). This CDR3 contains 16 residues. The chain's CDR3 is CASRDLTGTLGNEQFF. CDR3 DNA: TGTGCCAGCAGGGACCTTACCGGGACACTGGGCAATGAGCAATTCTTC.

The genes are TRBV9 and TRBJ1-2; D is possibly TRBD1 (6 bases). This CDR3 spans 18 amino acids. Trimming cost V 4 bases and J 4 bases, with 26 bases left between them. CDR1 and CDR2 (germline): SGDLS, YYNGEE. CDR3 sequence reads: CASSPTPEGDTRSYGYTF. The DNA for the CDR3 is TGTGCCAGCAGCCCAACACCGGAGGGGGACACCCGGTCCTATGGCTACACCTTC.